The table lists the clone carrying this T cell receptor beta chain with a few counts. The antigen is unknown. The PBMCs were sourced from fresh peripheral blood (approximately 10 ml). The sample comes from a study of T cells in Graves' hyperthyroidism and ophthalmopathy. The trim removed 6 bases at V and 3 bases at J, leaving 7 bases unmatched. This CDR3 region has 15 residues. Overall study results and limits: The model's output predicted ophthalmopathy at a median of roughly 6 months prior to onset.

From RNA transcripts, TCR beta CDR3 regions were amplified. First-round RT-PCR of the TCR CDR3 relied on the HTBI primer set. TCRdb ran MiXCR on the multiplex PCR reads and lists one entry per CDR3 protein. Of some 560,000 distinct CDR3 sequences in the sample, roughly 15% were seen once. The receptor was derived from a woman aged 40-49 years with Graves' hyperthyroidism. Sequencing was performed on blood. The gene calls are TRBV12-3 or TRBV12-4 and TRBJ2-7, with TRBD1 identical over 11 bases. The CDR3 protein is CASRIGTGGNYEQYF. In DNA form, the CDR3 reads TGTGCCAGCAGAATAGGGACAGGGGGAAACTACGAGCAGTACTTC.